This TCR beta chain emerged from a study of control samples from healthy donors and cancer patients. Looked up from germline, CDR1 is SEHNR and CDR2 is FQNEAQ (reference sequence). There are 15 residues in the CDR3. J was trimmed by 3 bases and V by 1 base; bases with no gene match: 5. Only in-frame clones appear in the TCRdb table, and some are missing; sequencing was by immunoSEQ multiplex PCR. The data contain under 130,000 clones, approximately 90% of them singletons. This clonotype originated in a man aged 55 to 70 with lung cancer. V is TRBV7-9 and J is TRBJ2-5; TRBD1 agrees at 7 bases. Sequenced material: PBMCs. The CDR3, as DNA: TGTGCCAGCAGCTTAGTTGGACAGGTCGAAGAGACCCAGTACTTC. It translates to CASSLVGQVEETQYF. The full variable domain, completed using reference TRBV7-9 and TRBJ2-5, is DTGVSQNPRHKITKRGQNVTFRCDPISEHNRLYWYRQTLGQGPEFLTYFQNEAQLEKSRLLSDRFSAERPKGSFSTLEIQRTEQGDSAMYLCASSLVGQVEETQYFGPGTRLLVL.